These 24 T cell receptor beta chains were sequenced from one sample in a study of T cells after yellow fever vaccination. TCRdb re-called the 5' RACE reads with MiXCR, one entry per CDR3 protein. The sample holds around 600,000 distinct CDR3 sequences, approximately 13% seen once. The starting material was PBMCs, obtained on the day of the yellow fever booster vaccination. The receptors come from a man aged 25-45 years who received the YFV17D yellow fever vaccine.

The chain carries TRBV9 and TRBJ2-7, with no clear D. There are 15 residues in the CDR3. The germline V gene has CDR1 SGDLS and CDR2 YYNGEE. Trimming shortened V by 3 bases and J by 0 bases, and 13 bases separated the two germline ends. Written as DNA, the CDR3 is TGTGCCAGCAGCGCCCGGGCGGAGAGCTCCTACGAGCAGTACTTC. Translation: CASSARAESSYEQYF.

This clonotype showed up just a few times. The rearrangement links TRBV15 to TRBJ1-1, with 7 bases aligning to TRBD1. CDR1 is LNHNV, CDR2 YYDKDF, per germline (reference sequence). V lost 1 base to trimming and J lost 5 bases; unmatched junction nucleotides: 7. CDR3 length: 15 residues. The CDR3, as DNA: TGTGCCACCAGCAGAGGACAGGGATTGTTTACTGAAGCTTTCTTT. Amino acids: CATSRGQGLFTEAFF.

At least ten counts were recorded for this clonotype. The V gene is TRBV12-3 or TRBV12-4, the J gene TRBJ2-7; no reliable D call. V lost 0 bases to trimming and J lost 6 bases, with 6 bases between them. The CDR3 totals 12 residues. The CDR3 DNA sequence: TGTGCCAGCAGTTTAGCTACTTTCGAGCAGTACTTC. As protein: CASSLATFEQYF.

The chain joins TRBV20-1 to TRBJ2-1; TRBD2 matches 11 bases. CDR1 is DFQATT, CDR2 SNEGSKA, per germline (reference sequence). The CDR3 has 14 residues. With V trimmed by 7 bases and J by 6 bases, 8 bases remained unmatched. CDR3 loop: CSVSSGRFLNEQFF. In DNA, the CDR3 is TGCAGTGTTTCTAGCGGGAGGTTTCTCAATGAGCAGTTCTTC.

The chain joins TRBV5-1 to TRBJ1-2; D is uncertain. The CDR3 runs 15 residues. The germline V and J ends were trimmed by 2 bases and 5 bases, with 16 bases remaining between them. Germline CDR1 and CDR2: SGHRS and YFSETQ. CDR3: CASSLGSPGDYGYTF. In DNA, the CDR3 is TGCGCCAGCAGCTTAGGGTCGCCAGGAGATTATGGCTACACCTTC.

This clonotype was detected only a few times. The V and J genes are TRBV20-1 and TRBJ2-1, with 7 bases fitting TRBD2. From germline, CDR1 is DFQATT and CDR2 SNEGSKA (reference sequence). The length of the CDR3 is 14 residues. V shed 3 bases and J 15 bases; nucleotides not matched to a gene: 17. This chain's CDR3 is CSASSATGGSFRFF. DNA of the CDR3: TGCAGTGCTAGTTCTGCGACTGGCGGGAGTTTTCGGTTCTTC.

This clonotype came up a few times. The rearrangement uses TRBV4-3 and TRBJ2-1; D is unresolved. Trimming removed 0 bases at V and 7 bases at J, with 7 bases between. The V gene's germline CDR1 is LGHNA and CDR2 YSLEER. This CDR3 has 13 residues. The CDR3 DNA sequence: TGCGCCAGCAGCCAAGATTCGGGTAATGAGCAGTTCTTC. Encoded protein: CASSQDSGNEQFF.

This chain uses TRBV29-1 with TRBJ1-3; TRBD1 aligns across 10 bases. CDR1 and CDR2 (germline): SQVTM, ANQGSEA. The length of the CDR3 is 17 residues. V was clipped by 4 bases and J by 1 base; unmatched bases: 10. CDR3 loop: CSVAGTGEDRSGNTIYF. DNA for the CDR3: TGCAGCGTTGCCGGGACAGGGGAGGACCGGTCTGGAAACACCATATATTTT. The full variable domain, completed using reference TRBV29-1 and TRBJ1-3, is SAVISQKPSRDICQRGTSLTIQCQVDSQVTMMFWYRQQPGQSLTLIATANQGSEATYESGFVIDKFPISRPNLTFSTLTVSNMSPEDSSIYLCSVAGTGEDRSGNTIYFGEGSWLTVV.

In its sample, this clonotype was seen a few times. The gene calls are TRBV6-1 and TRBJ1-6; D not resolved. CDR1 and CDR2 from the germline V gene are MNHNS and SASEGT. The CDR3 is 14 amino acids. V lost 8 bases and J 7 bases, leaving 15 bases between the germline ends. The CDR3 DNA reads TGTGCCAGCCAACCGAGGTCTATCAATTCACCCCTCCACTTT. Protein product: CASQPRSINSPLHF.

V gene TRBV6-1 combines with J gene TRBJ2-7; D remains unclear. The length of the CDR3 is 14 residues. Trimming left V 6 bases short and J 2 bases short, with 14 bases between. Germline V CDR1 and CDR2: MNHNS, SASEGT. For the CDR3, the DNA is TGTGCCAGCAGGCGACCCTACCATCCCTACGAGCAGTACTTC. Translating it yields CASRRPYHPYEQYF.

The genes are TRBV29-1 and TRBJ2-4; 9 positions agree with TRBD1. V was pared by 6 bases and J by 1 base, with 22 bases of the junction left unmatched. The CDR3 is 20 residues long. CDR1 and CDR2 from the germline V gene are SQVTM and ANQGSEA. For the CDR3, the DNA is TGCAGCGTCACAACCTCGGGACAGGGACAACCCGTGAGGGCCAAAAACATTCAGTACTTC. Protein product: CSVTTSGQGQPVRAKNIQYF.

Regarding this clonotype: A much larger clone is a single base away; this may be a read error. J is TRBJ2-7 and V is TRBV20-1; TRBD1 aligns across 8 bases. V lost 3 bases, J lost 3 bases, and 1 base stayed unmatched. This CDR3 has 12 residues. Germline CDR1 reads DFQATT; CDR2 reads SNEGSKA (reference sequence). CDR3 sequence (DNA): TGCAGTGCTAGGGACAGGGTCTACGAGCAGTACTTC. This gives the protein CSARDRVYEQYF.

There are many counts of this clonotype. The chain joins TRBV10-3 to TRBJ2-7; possibly TRBD1 or TRBD2 for D (5 bases each). The CDR3 totals 14 residues. The germline V gene has CDR1 ENHRY and CDR2 SYGVKD. V was shortened by 8 bases and J by 0 bases, with 14 bases between the two germline ends. This chain's CDR3 is CAISWDPFSYEQYF. CDR3 in DNA: TGTGCCATCTCCTGGGACCCCTTCTCCTACGAGCAGTACTTC.

The rearrangement joins TRBV3-1 to TRBJ2-1; D perhaps matches TRBD1 (6 bases). In germline, CDR1 is LGHDT, CDR2 YNNKEL (reference sequence). The CDR3 totals 14 residues. Trimming shortened V by 3 bases and J by 5 bases, and 11 bases separated the two germline ends. CDR3 residues: CASSQGGGNNEQFF. CDR3 DNA sequence: TGTGCCAGCAGCCAGGGTGGGGGCAACAATGAGCAGTTCTTC.

CDR3 region: CASSRGGKNEQFF. CDR3 sequence (DNA): TGTGCCAGCAGCCGGGGGGGAAAGAATGAGCAGTTCTTC. The chain has TRBV28 and TRBJ2-1; 8 positions agree with TRBD2. This CDR3 is 13 amino acids long. Germline V CDR1 and CDR2: MDHEN, SYDVKM. V gave up 6 bases and J gave up 7 bases; unmatched junction bases: 5.

The chain carries TRBV20-1 and TRBJ2-1; TRBD1 agrees at 11 bases. CDR1 DFQATT and CDR2 SNEGSKA come from the germline V gene (reference sequence). CDR3 length equals 16 residues. V was clipped by 6 bases and J by 7 bases; unmatched bases: 14. In nucleotides, the CDR3 is TGCAGTGCCTGGGGCCTGGACAGGGGGCGCGGAAATGAGCAGTTCTTC. It is translated as CSAWGLDRGRGNEQFF.

This clonotype showed up just a few times. The V and J genes are TRBV7-9 and TRBJ2-5, with D perhaps TRBD1 (7 bases). Germline values: CDR1 SEHNR, CDR2 FQNEAQ (reference sequence). This CDR3 has 15 amino acids. Trimming shortened V by 6 bases and J by 5 bases, and 19 bases separated the two germline ends. The CDR3 loop is CASSRTPQGRETQYF. The DNA of the CDR3 is TGTGCCAGCAGTCGCACCCCACAGGGGAGGGAGACCCAGTACTTC.

The table lists this clonotype with a few counts. The chain employs TRBV6-1 and TRBJ2-5; D ambiguous. The germline gives CDR1 MNHNS, CDR2 SASEGT. V was clipped by 5 bases and J by 7 bases, with 14 bases between them. The CDR3 is made up of 13 amino acids. The CDR3 DNA reads TGTGCCAGCAGTCTCCGACGGACCGGGACCCAGTACTTC. Amino acids: CASSLRRTGTQYF.

The sample holds a few counts of this clonotype. The J gene is TRBJ1-5, the V gene TRBV18; 7 bases fit TRBD1. V dropped 6 bases and J dropped 5; count of bases not matched to a gene: 7. Germline CDR1 reads KGHSH; CDR2 reads LQKENI. The length of the CDR3 is 14 residues. The CDR3 region is CASSPGGNDQPQHF. CDR3 sequence (DNA): TGTGCCAGCTCTCCAGGGGGGAACGATCAGCCCCAGCATTTT. Variable domain in full (rest from reference TRBV18 and TRBJ1-5): NAGVMQNPRHLVRRRGQEARLRCSPMKGHSHVYWYRQLPEEGLKFMVYLQKENIIDESGMPKERFSAEFPKEGPSILRIQQVVRGDSAAYFCASSPGGNDQPQHFGDGTRLSIL.

V is TRBV15 and J is TRBJ2-5; D unclear. V lost 5 bases and J 1 base, leaving 14 bases between the germline ends. The germline CDR1 and CDR2 sequences are LNHNV and YYDKDF (reference sequence). CDR3 length equals 15 residues. In nucleotides, the CDR3 is TGTGCCACCAGCCCCCGTATAGGGTTCCAAGAGACCCAGTACTTC. It is translated as CATSPRIGFQETQYF.

This clonotype was seen repeatedly, ten times or more. This sequence joins TRBV20-1 and TRBJ2-2; unclear D gene. Trimming removed 4 bases from V and 6 bases from J, with 12 bases in between. Germline CDR1 and CDR2: DFQATT and SNEGSKA (reference sequence). The length of the CDR3 is 13 residues. The CDR3 loop is CSANSLMAGELFF. The CDR3 nucleotides are TGCAGTGCTAATTCCCTTATGGCCGGGGAGCTGTTTTTT.

V usage is TRBV10-3 and J usage is TRBJ2-3, with a tentative D call TRBD1 (5 bases). Germline-derived CDR1 and CDR2 are ENHRY and SYGVKD. The CDR3 is made up of 18 amino acids. V was trimmed by 4 bases and J by 2 bases, leaving 22 bases between them. In DNA form, the CDR3 reads TGTGCCATCAGTGGGGGCAGAAAAGTGTCTCAATCCACAGATACGCAGTATTTT. Its protein product is CAISGGRKVSQSTDTQYF.

The rearrangement links TRBV7-2 to TRBJ2-7, with TRBD1 matching 7 bases. The CDR3 is 14 amino acids. CDR1 is SGHTA and CDR2 is FQGNSA in the germline V gene. V shed 2 bases, J shed 5 bases, and the junction held 6 bases outside the gene matches. CDR3 region: CASSLLGGVNEQYF. In DNA, the CDR3 is TGTGCCAGCAGCTTACTAGGGGGCGTGAACGAGCAGTACTTC.

V and J are TRBV7-6 and TRBJ1-3, with D unclear. The CDR3 covers 17 residues. Trimming shortened V by 1 base and J by 1 base, and 14 bases separated the two germline ends. Looked up from germline, CDR1 is SGHVS and CDR2 is FNYEAQ. DNA for the CDR3: TGTGCCAGCAGCTTAGGATTACGGACCTCTTCTGGAAACACCATATATTTT. This translates into CASSLGLRTSSGNTIYF.